Following are 13 T cell receptor beta chains from one sample sequenced in a study of shared clonotypes between healthy human individuals. Assay: immunoSEQ multiplex PCR; the TCRdb copy retains only in-frame clones and omits some. The sample lists around 600,000 clones; 85% to 95% were seen once. CD45RO-negative, CCR7-positively selected cells formed the naive CD8 fraction, excluding terminally differentiated effector memory CD45RA+ cells. The sequenced material came from naive CD8+ T cells sorted from blood. These receptor sequences come from a woman in her twenties or thirties in good health.

The J gene is TRBJ2-7, the V gene TRBV10-1; tentative D call: TRBD2 (6 bases). CDR1 is WNHNN, CDR2 SYGVQD, per germline (reference sequence). CDR3 length: 14 amino acids. V was shortened by 0 bases and J by 0 bases, with 6 bases between the two germline ends. The DNA of the CDR3 is TGCGCCAGCAGTGAGTCGACTAGCTCCTACGAGCAGTACTTC. It codes for CASSESTSSYEQYF.

The CDR3 region is CASSESFEAFF. As DNA, the CDR3 is TGTGCCAGCAGTGAGTCTTTTGAAGCTTTCTTT. The chain links TRBV28 to TRBJ1-1, with D uncertain. This CDR3 has 11 residues. Trimming shortened V by 5 bases and J by 7 bases, and 8 bases separated the two germline ends. CDR1 MDHEN and CDR2 SYDVKM come from the germline V gene.

This chain connects TRBV7-9 to TRBJ1-6; TRBD1 might be the D (6 bases). V was pared by 5 bases and J by 14 bases, with 19 bases between. CDR3 length equals 14 residues. Germline CDR1 is SEHNR and CDR2 is FQNEAQ (reference sequence). CDR3 in amino acids: CASSPGRGGITLHF. The DNA of the CDR3 is TGTGCCAGCAGCCCTGGCAGGGGCGGCATCACCCTCCACTTT.

J is TRBJ2-7 and V is TRBV7-7, with D tentatively TRBD1 (6 bases). Trimming took 6 bases from V and 4 from J, leaving 19 bases between them. Germline CDR1 and CDR2: SSHAT and FNYEAQ (reference sequence). This CDR3 is built from 15 residues. This CDR3 reads CASSSGTLGSYEQYF. The DNA for the CDR3 is TGTGCCAGCAGTTCCGGGACATTGGGGTCTTACGAGCAGTACTTC. The full variable domain, its missing parts supplied by reference TRBV7-7 and TRBJ2-7, is GAGVSQSPRYKVTKRGQDVTLRCDPISSHATLYWYQQALGQGPEFLTYFNYEAQPDKSGLPSDRFSAERPEGSISTLTIQRTEQRDSAMYRCASSSGTLGSYEQYFGPGTRLTVT.

V gene TRBV28 combines with J gene TRBJ2-4; 10 nucleotides line up with TRBD2. Germline V gives CDR1 MDHEN, CDR2 SYDVKM. V was clipped by 2 bases and J by 0 bases; unmatched bases: 13. The CDR3 extends over 20 amino acids. CDR3 residues: CASSLGSGTSGTLAKNIQYF. Written as DNA, the CDR3 is TGTGCCAGCAGTTTAGGATCCGGAACTAGCGGGACTTTAGCCAAAAACATTCAGTACTTC.

The rearrangement joins TRBV15 to TRBJ2-5; the D is unclear. The CDR3 loop spans 17 amino acids. Trimming shortened V by 0 bases and J by 3 bases, and 17 bases separated the two germline ends. Germline V lookup: CDR1 LNHNV, CDR2 YYDKDF (reference sequence). The chain's CDR3 is CATSRDQFLSAEETQYF. The DNA of the CDR3 is TGTGCCACCAGCAGAGATCAGTTTTTGTCCGCAGAAGAGACCCAGTACTTC.

This clone was counted only a few times. The gene calls are TRBV28 and TRBJ2-7, with 8 bases aligning to TRBD1. V was clipped by 2 bases and J by 1 base; unmatched bases: 7. The CDR3 is 16 residues long. Looked up from germline, CDR1 is MDHEN and CDR2 is SYDVKM. The CDR3 loop reads CASSLPRRQGSYEQYF. The CDR3 bases are TGTGCCAGCAGTTTACCCCGCCGACAGGGGTCCTACGAGCAGTACTTC.

The J gene is TRBJ1-1, the V gene TRBV7-8; D possibly corresponds to TRBD1 (6 bases). The CDR3 consists of 14 residues. Trimming cost V 1 base and J 7 bases, with 13 bases left between them. In germline, CDR1 is SGHVS, CDR2 FQNEAQ. In DNA form, the CDR3 reads TGTGCCAGCAGCTTAGTCCAGGGGAGTGGTGAAGCTTTCTTT. Translating it yields CASSLVQGSGEAFF.

V is TRBV4-1 and J is TRBJ1-5; D ambiguous. Germline V gene sequence: CDR1 MGHRA, CDR2 YSYEKL. With 0 bases removed from V and 4 bases from J, the gap between germline ends came to 4 bases. The CDR3 is 13 amino acids. CDR3 in amino acids: CASSQDWNQPQHF. CDR3 bases: TGCGCCAGCAGCCAAGATTGGAATCAGCCCCAGCATTTT.

J is TRBJ2-7 and V is TRBV27, with D perhaps TRBD2 (5 bases). Germline V gene sequence: CDR1 MNHEY, CDR2 SMNVEV (reference sequence). CDR3 size: 13 residues. V was trimmed by 4 bases and J by 7 bases, leaving 14 bases between them. CDR3 residues: CASSWTGISEQYF. CDR3 nucleotide sequence: TGTGCCAGCAGTTGGACGGGGATTTCGGAGCAGTACTTC.

The chain joins TRBV11-1 to TRBJ2-1; 7 positions agree with TRBD2. The CDR3 is 12 amino acids. V gave up 1 base and J gave up 15 bases; unmatched junction bases: 6. Germline lookup yields CDR1 SGHAT and CDR2 FQDESV (reference sequence). CDR3 sequence: CASSLGGGSRFF. The CDR3 DNA follows: TGTGCCAGCAGCTTAGGGGGCGGGAGTCGGTTCTTC.

This rearrangement joins TRBV2 to TRBJ2-5, with 11 bases identical to TRBD2. The CDR3 totals 15 residues. The germline CDR1 and CDR2 sequences are SNHLY and FYNNEI. V lost 1 base to trimming and J lost 5 bases; unmatched junction nucleotides: 3. The CDR3 DNA is TGTGCCAGCAGTGAAGGGGCTAGCGGGAGGGAGACCCAGTACTTC. It translates to CASSEGASGRETQYF.

The gene calls are TRBV28 and TRBJ1-5, with 9 bases fitting TRBD1. The CDR3 runs to 17 residues. V shed 4 bases, J shed 4 bases, and the junction held 11 bases outside the gene matches. From germline, CDR1 is MDHEN and CDR2 SYDVKM. In DNA, the CDR3 is TGTGCCAGCAGTTCCCCACCAGGGACAGGGAGTAATCAGCCCCAGCATTTT. This gives the protein CASSSPPGTGSNQPQHF.